A selection of T cell receptor beta chains follows, all from one sample in a study of blood T cell repertoires in COVID-19. Sequenced by immunoSEQ multiplex PCR; TCRdb stores in-frame clones only, minus some. Of roughly 200,000 clones in the sample, 65% to 85% are singletons; the top ten hold 8.5% to 10%. The sequenced sample consisted of peripheral blood. The receptors here all came from a man aged 35 to 55 with active or convalescent COVID-19. Both conserved end residues are trimmed from each CDR3.

J | V | CDR3
TRBJ1-2 | TRBV12-3/TRBV12-4 | ASSLDRGYGYT
TRBJ2-6 | TRBV13 | ASSYTTSLVGSGANVLT
TRBJ2-1 | TRBV5-4 | ASSPGTGDEQF
TRBJ1-2 | TRBV11-2 | ASSLYWNYGYT
TRBJ1-2 | TRBV4-2 | ASSQESQGLTT
TRBJ1-1 | TRBV7-2 | ASSQIVKYSEAF
TRBJ1-1 | TRBV25-1 | ASSDPGRGNTEAF
TRBJ1-1 | TRBV6-5 | ASSYSDRQGEAF
TRBJ1-3 | TRBV14 | ASSQDLTDSGNTIY
TRBJ2-4 | TRBV24-1 | ATSGGQGAKNIQY
TRBJ2-7 | TRBV10-3 | AISEQAGPYEQY
TRBJ2-7 | TRBV9 | ASSGGGDREGEQY